This T cell receptor beta chain was documented in a study of shared clonotypes between healthy human individuals. Samples underwent the assay at deep level. TCRdb's table, derived via immunoSEQ multiplex PCR, lists solely in-frame clones and lacks some. The sample includes around 2.5 million clones, approximately 93% of them seen just once. To note about this clone: The antigen is unknown.

CDR3 length: 15 residues. V lost 4 bases and J 5 bases, leaving 18 bases between the germline ends. The germline V gene has CDR1 SGHRS and CDR2 YFSETQ. Findings and caveats of the study: Exclusively blood specimens were collected; tissue repertoires likely differ. Four donors shared around 5.2% of their naive CD4 clonotypes. Donor clonotype sharing was expected to depend on sequencing depth.

The clonotype comes from a man younger than 35 in good health. Some clones in this sample may be carry-over from other donors' samples. The sample consisted of naive CD4+ T cells from PBMCs. Subset specified: CD45RA+ positively selected. The rearrangement joins TRBV5-1 to TRBJ2-5; D perhaps matches TRBD1 (5 bases). CDR3 DNA sequence: TGCGCCAGCAGCCCAGAACTTCAGGGATGGGAGACCCAGTACTTC. As protein: CASSPELQGWETQYF.